This T cell receptor beta chain was found in a study of regulatory T cells in long-lasting Graves disease. Time point reported: newly diagnosed GD, antithyroid drugs for less than 3 months. The TCR library was made from RNA extracted from PBMCs. Unmatched junction bases numbered 8, after V lost 4 bases and J lost 0 bases. This CDR3 is 17 amino acids long. Germline V gene data show CDR1 as SGHTA and CDR2 as FQGNSA. This clonotype was seen more than once but under ten times. With iRepertoire HTBI primers and Arm-PCR of CDR3 regions, TCR beta libraries were built. TCRdb fed the multiplex PCR reads into MiXCR, producing one record per CDR3 protein. The sample lists approximately 540,000 distinct CDR3 sequences; approximately 12% were seen once. The same data also went into a second study, on T cells in Graves' hyperthyroidism and ophthalmopathy. That publication notes: Graves' hyperthyroidism without ophthalmopathy progression within 18 months was termed stable.

The chain combines TRBV7-2 with TRBJ2-3; TRBD1 agrees at 9 bases. The sample in question was peripheral blood mononuclear cells (PBMCs), obtained at new diagnosis, from a patient treated with antithyroid drugs. This receptor was identified in a woman aged 25-40 years with Graves disease. Here the CDR3 DNA reads TGTGCCAGCAGCTCGACATACAGGGGGCCTAGCACAGATACGCAGTATTTT. Translated: CASSSTYRGPSTDTQYF.